This T cell receptor beta chain comes out of a study of T-cell reconstitution after alpha-beta-depleted transplantation in children. Overall study findings and caveats: It was newly produced T cells that mostly accounted for T-cell counts and diversity one year after transplant. Recipient T cells and thymic progenitors that survived gave rise to the high TCRbeta diversity observed at day 60 in some patients. Reportedly, only several hundred clones from non-depleted graft cells drove alpha-beta T-cell counts at about two months.

Unique molecular identifiers featured in how the TCRbeta library was prepared. Via MiXCR, TCRdb re-called the PCR reads, giving one row per CDR3 protein. In the table there are around 200,000 distinct CDR3 sequences, around 9.9% of which are singletons. The sample holds many counts of this clonotype. The antigen remains undetermined. The CDR3 is 14 amino acids. V shed 5 bases and J 6 bases; nucleotides not matched to a gene: 1. The germline V gene encodes CDR1 LGHDT and CDR2 YNNKEL (reference sequence). The gene calls are TRBV3-1 and TRBJ2-1; 13 nucleotides line up with TRBD2. The specimen was PBMCs, collected before TCRalphabeta/CD19-depleted stem cell transplant. This sequence originates from a child younger than two with acute myeloid leukemia, due to receive a stem cell transplant. The CDR3: CASSWTSGGNEQFF. The CDR3 DNA is TGTGCCAGCAGCTGGACTAGCGGGGGCAATGAGCAGTTCTTC.